This T cell receptor beta chain was documented in a study of blood T cell repertoires in COVID-19. Study summary: The United States, Italy and Spain were the sources of the acute and convalescent COVID-19 samples. T cells, B-cell-depleted T cells, or PBMCs provided the cDNA or gDNA that served as material.

A Seattle source enrolled patients during active infection and followed them longitudinally. The V and J ends lost 5 bases and 10 bases respectively, with 25 bases between them. This CDR3 contains 16 residues. Germline assignment: CDR1 SGHAT and CDR2 FQNNGV. Sequenced by immunoSEQ multiplex PCR; TCRdb stores in-frame clones only, minus some. The sample carries about 340,000 clones, 85% to 90% recorded once. This clonotype originated in a woman in her fifties or sixties with COVID-19, enrolled during active disease. Sequenced material: peripheral blood. The chain employs TRBV11-2 and TRBJ2-3; tentative D call: TRBD2 (6 bases). The CDR3 here is CASSPVGPPGGLAQYF. CDR3 nucleotides: TGTGCCAGCAGCCCTGTGGGACCACCCGGGGGATTGGCGCAGTATTTT.